This TCR beta chain originates from a study of T cell responses to AZD1222 COVID-19 vaccine. Study-wide points: Two AZD1222 administrations were followed by greater Spike-specific TCR breadth and depth. A mostly white British donor set with more females was recruited, and clonal diversity was possibly underestimated.

Clones were read by immunoSEQ multiplex PCR, and TCRdb kept only the in-frame ones, dropping some. Here the sample spans 95,000 to 130,000 clones, about 90% being singletons. As for this clone: The antigen is undetermined.

The germline V gene encodes CDR1 MDHEN and CDR2 SYDVKM. The ends lost 6 bases at V and 3 bases at J; junction bases unmatched: 3. This CDR3 has 14 residues. The specimen was peripheral blood, collected on day 0 of AZD1222 vaccination. This TCR came from an adult in good health. J is TRBJ2-3 and V is TRBV28; 10 positions agree with TRBD1. This chain's CDR3 is CASSRQGATDTQYF. The CDR3 DNA is TGTGCCAGCAGCCGACAGGGGGCTACAGATACGCAGTATTTT.